This TCR beta chain was sequenced during a study of cytomegalovirus exposure and HLA in healthy donors. From germline, CDR1 is SEHNR and CDR2 FQNEAQ (reference sequence). V lost 5 bases and J lost 8; bases outside the gene matches: 9. CDR3 length: 14 amino acids. Both 60 Vbeta primers and 13 Jbeta primers went into the PCR. Sequenced by immunoSEQ multiplex PCR; TCRdb stores in-frame clones only, minus some. The sample holds approximately 110,000 clones, 80% to 90% seen once. The TCR comes from a woman aged 25 to 39 in good health and CMV-seronegative. The rearrangement uses TRBV7-9 and TRBJ2-1; 7 bases are a match to TRBD1. Sequenced sample: PBMCs. For the CDR3, the DNA is TGTGCCAGCAGCATTGACAGGGCGAGCGATGAGCAGTTCTTC. Its translation is CASSIDRASDEQFF.